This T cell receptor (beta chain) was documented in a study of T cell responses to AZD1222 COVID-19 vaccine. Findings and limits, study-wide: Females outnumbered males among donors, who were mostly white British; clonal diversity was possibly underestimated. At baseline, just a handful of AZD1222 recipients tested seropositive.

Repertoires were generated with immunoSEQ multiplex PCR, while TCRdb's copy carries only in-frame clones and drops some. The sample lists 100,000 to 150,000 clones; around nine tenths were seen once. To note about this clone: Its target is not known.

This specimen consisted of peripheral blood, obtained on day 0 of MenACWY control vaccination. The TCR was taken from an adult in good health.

CDR3 DNA sequence: TGTGCTAGTGGTTTGTACCCTCAAAGGGGGGCCCATCCTTCCACAGATACGCAGTATTTT. Translation gives CASGLYPQRGAHPSTDTQYF. The V gene is TRBV12-5, the J gene TRBJ2-3; D possibly uses TRBD1 or TRBD2 (6 bases each). Trimming stripped 2 bases from V and 2 bases from J, with 26 bases between. The CDR3 totals 20 residues. CDR1 and CDR2 (germline): LGHNT, FRNRAP.